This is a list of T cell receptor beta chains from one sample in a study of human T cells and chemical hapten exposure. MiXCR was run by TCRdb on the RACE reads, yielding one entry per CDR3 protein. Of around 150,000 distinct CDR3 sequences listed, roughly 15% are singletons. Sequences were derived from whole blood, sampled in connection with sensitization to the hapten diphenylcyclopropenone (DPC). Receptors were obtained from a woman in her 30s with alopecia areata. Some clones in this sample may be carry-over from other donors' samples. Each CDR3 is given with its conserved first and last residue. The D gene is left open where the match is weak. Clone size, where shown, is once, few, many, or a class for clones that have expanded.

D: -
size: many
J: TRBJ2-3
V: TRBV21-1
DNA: TGTGCCAGCAGCAGGACGGAGGCGGGCACAGATACGCAGTATTTT
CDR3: CASSRTEAGTDTQYF

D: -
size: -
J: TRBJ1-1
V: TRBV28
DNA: TGTGCCAGCAGTTCGTGGGGCTCGAACACTGAAGCTTTCTTT
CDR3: CASSSWGSNTEAFF

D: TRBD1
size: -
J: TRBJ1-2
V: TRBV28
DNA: TGTGCCAGCAGTACGGGACAGGGCTATGGCTACACCTTC
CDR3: CASSTGQGYGYTF

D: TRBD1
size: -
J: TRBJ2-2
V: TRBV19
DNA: TGTGCCAGTAGTATCTTACAGGGGGATACCGGGGAGCTGTTTTTT
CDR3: CASSILQGDTGELFF

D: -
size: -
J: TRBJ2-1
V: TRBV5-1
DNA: TGCGCCAGCAGCTTGCTCCCCCCAGATGGGCAGTTCTTC
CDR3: CASSLLPPDGQFF

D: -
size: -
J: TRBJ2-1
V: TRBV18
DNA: TGTGCCAGCTCCCAGGCAGGCTCCTACAATGAGCAGTTCTTC
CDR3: CASSQAGSYNEQFF

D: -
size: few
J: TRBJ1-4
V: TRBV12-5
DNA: TGTGCTAGTGGTTTGGTAGTGTCAGGAAAGGCTTATGAAAAACTGTTTTTT
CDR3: CASGLVVSGKAYEKLFF

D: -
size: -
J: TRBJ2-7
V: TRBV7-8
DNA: TGTGCCAGCAGCTTCAGAGATGACCTCTCCTACGAGCAGTACTTC
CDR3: CASSFRDDLSYEQYF

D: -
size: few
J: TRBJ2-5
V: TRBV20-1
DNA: TGCAGTGCTAGAGATGGGAGGACAGTAGAGACCCAGTACTTC
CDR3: CSARDGRTVETQYF

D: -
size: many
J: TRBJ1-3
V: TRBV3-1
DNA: TGTGCCAGCAGCCAGCTCGTCGGAAACACCATATATTTT
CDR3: CASSQLVGNTIYF

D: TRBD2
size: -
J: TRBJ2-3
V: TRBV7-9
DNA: TGTGCCAGCAGCTTAATAGCGGGGGCGCGAGGAAGTGATACGCAGTATTTT
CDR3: CASSLIAGARGSDTQYF

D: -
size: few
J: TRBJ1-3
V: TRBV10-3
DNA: TGTGCCATCAGTGCTCAGGTCTCTGGAAACACCATATATTTT
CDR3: CAISAQVSGNTIYF

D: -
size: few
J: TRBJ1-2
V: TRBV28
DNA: TGTGCCAGCAGTTTGGCGGTTAGCGGCTACACCTTC
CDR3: CASSLAVSGYTF

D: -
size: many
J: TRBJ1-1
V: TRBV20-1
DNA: TGCAGTGCGGGGTTCTCTGGGCTAGGTACTGAAGCTTTCTTT
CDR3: CSAGFSGLGTEAFF

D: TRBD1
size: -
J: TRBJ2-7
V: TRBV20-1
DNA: TGCAGTGCTCCGGGACAGGGGCCCTACGAGCAGTACTTC
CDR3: CSAPGQGPYEQYF

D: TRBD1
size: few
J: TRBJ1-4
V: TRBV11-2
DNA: TGTGCCAGCAGCCCCTGGACAGGGGTTGGGGAAAAACTGTTTTTT
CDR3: CASSPWTGVGEKLFF